The 3 T cell receptor beta chains below come from one sample, sequenced in a study of T cells in Graves' hyperthyroidism and ophthalmopathy. Amplified TCR beta CDR3 regions came from RNA transcripts. RT-PCR in the first round (using the HTBI primer set) targeted the TCR CDR3. MiXCR was run by TCRdb on the multiplex PCR reads, yielding one entry per CDR3 protein. The sample shows approximately 370,000 distinct CDR3 sequences, 15% of them seen only once. Sequencing was done on a sample of blood. Every receptor here comes from a woman aged 30 to 39 with Graves' hyperthyroidism.

This clonotype was seen repeatedly, ten times or more. The rearrangement joins TRBV3-1 to TRBJ1-1, with D hard to call. The CDR3 covers 14 residues. CDR1 is LGHDT and CDR2 is YNNKEL in the germline V gene (reference sequence). V was pared by 4 bases and J by 3 bases, with 12 bases between. The CDR3 is CASSPVDSDTEAFF. The CDR3 DNA is TGTGCCAGCAGCCCCGTTGACTCGGACACTGAAGCTTTCTTT.

This clonotype was recorded at least ten times. The chain combines TRBV18 with TRBJ2-7; TRBD1 matches at 7 bases. J gave up 2 bases and V 0 bases, and 4 bases lay outside the gene matches. The CDR3 contains 15 residues. Germline V gives CDR1 KGHSH, CDR2 LQKENI. CDR3 nucleotide sequence: TGTGCCAGCTCACCACCGAACAGGGGCACCTACGAGCAGTACTTC. Translating gives CASSPPNRGTYEQYF.

The chain employs TRBV3-1 and TRBJ2-5; 7 bases map to TRBD2. This CDR3 is 15 amino acids long. Per the germline V gene, CDR1 is LGHDT and CDR2 is YNNKEL (reference sequence). Trimming removed 4 bases from V and 0 bases from J; junction bases left unmatched: 5. CDR3 in DNA: TGTGCCAGCAGCCCACACAGCGGGAACCAAGAGACCCAGTACTTC. This encodes CASSPHSGNQETQYF.